This TCR beta chain was retrieved from a study of response to subunit inactivated influenza vaccine. Findings and caveats of the study: Authors proposed each seasonal influenza vaccination draws in few new T cells.

In TCRdb, the RT-PCR reads were re-called with MiXCR into one record per CDR3 protein. The table lists fewer than 700,000 distinct CDR3 sequences, approximately 13% of them singletons. The table lists this clonotype with many counts. Its cognate antigen is unknown. CDR1 SEHNR and CDR2 FQNEAQ come from the germline V gene (reference sequence). V was trimmed by 6 bases and J by 16 bases, leaving 10 bases between them. The CDR3 contains 9 residues. The sample consisted of PBMCs from blood, taken roughly 46 days after vaccination. The chain links TRBV7-9 to TRBJ2-1, with a weak D call TRBD1 (5 bases). This receptor was identified in a man aged 45-60 years who received an inactivated influenza vaccine. CDR3 residues: CASSSQGFF. The CDR3 DNA reads as TGTGCCAGCAGTTCCCAGGGTTTCTTC.